This T cell receptor beta chain was profiled in a study of blood T cell repertoires in COVID-19. Across the whole study: Researchers got acute and convalescent COVID-19 samples from the United States, Italy and Spain.

Participant ages covered roughly 18 to 89 years across 24 US areas. This CDR3 is built from 15 residues. In germline, CDR1 is MNHEY, CDR2 SMNVEV (reference sequence). V gave up 6 bases and J gave up 5 bases, with 17 bases separating them. Some clones are missing from TCRdb's copy, which holds only in-frame ones; the method was immunoSEQ multiplex PCR. The sample yields over 300,000 clones, just over 85% seen once. The rearrangement joins TRBV27 to TRBJ1-3; the D gene is possibly TRBD1 (5 bases). Sequences were obtained from PBMCs or T cells enriched from blood (not recorded which). The clonotype comes from a woman between 18 and 29 years old who had recovered from COVID-19. Written as DNA, the CDR3 is TGTGCCAGCAGCCCCGTCGGGGGGAGACGAAACACCATATATTTT. Translating gives CASSPVGGRRNTIYF.